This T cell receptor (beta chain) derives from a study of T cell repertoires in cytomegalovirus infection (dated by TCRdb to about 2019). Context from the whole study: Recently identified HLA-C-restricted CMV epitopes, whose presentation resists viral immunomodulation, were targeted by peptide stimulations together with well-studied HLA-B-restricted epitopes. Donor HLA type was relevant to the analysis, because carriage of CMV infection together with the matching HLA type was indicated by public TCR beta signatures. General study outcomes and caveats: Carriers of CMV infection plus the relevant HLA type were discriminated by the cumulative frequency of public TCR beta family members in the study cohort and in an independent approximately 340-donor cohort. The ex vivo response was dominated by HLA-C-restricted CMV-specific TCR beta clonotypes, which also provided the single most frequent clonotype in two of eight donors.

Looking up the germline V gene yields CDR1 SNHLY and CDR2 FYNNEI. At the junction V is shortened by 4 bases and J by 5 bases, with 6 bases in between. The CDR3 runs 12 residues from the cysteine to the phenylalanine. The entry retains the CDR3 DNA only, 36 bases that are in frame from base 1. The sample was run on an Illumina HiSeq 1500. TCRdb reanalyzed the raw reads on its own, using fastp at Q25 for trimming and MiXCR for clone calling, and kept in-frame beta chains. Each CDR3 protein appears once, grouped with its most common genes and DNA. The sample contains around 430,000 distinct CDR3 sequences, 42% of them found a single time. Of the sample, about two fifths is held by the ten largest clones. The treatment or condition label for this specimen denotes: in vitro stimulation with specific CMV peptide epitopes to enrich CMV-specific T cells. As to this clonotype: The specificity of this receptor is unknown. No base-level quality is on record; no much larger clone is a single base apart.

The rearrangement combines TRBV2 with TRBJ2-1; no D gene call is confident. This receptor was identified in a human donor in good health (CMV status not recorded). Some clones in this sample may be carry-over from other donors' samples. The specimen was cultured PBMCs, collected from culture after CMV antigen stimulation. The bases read TGTGCCAGCAGTGTGCGGAACAATGAGCAGTTCTTC. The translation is CASSVRNNEQFF.